A single T cell receptor beta chain is shown here with its context. The source of the sample is a study of preoperative IRX-2 immunotherapy in early breast cancer. Some clones are missing from TCRdb's copy, which holds only in-frame ones; the method was immunoSEQ multiplex PCR. The sample lists under 30,000 clones, around 90% occurring once. Germline CDR1 reads SGHVS; CDR2 reads FQNEAQ. V lost 2 bases, J lost 0 bases, and 7 bases stayed unmatched. This CDR3 contains 17 residues. Treatment indicated: preoperative locoregional IRX-2 cytokine immunotherapy. Patients received preoperative, locoregional IRX-2 cytokine immunotherapy in a phase Ib study.

The rearrangement joins TRBV7-8 to TRBJ2-7; TRBD2 aligns across 10 bases. The receptor was isolated from a human donor with breast cancer. Sequenced material: tumor tissue, taken after IRX-2 immunotherapy. The CDR3: CASSLRVRLAGSYEQYF. In DNA, the CDR3 is TGTGCCAGCAGCTTAAGGGTACGACTAGCGGGCTCCTACGAGCAGTACTTC.